What follows are 17 T cell receptor beta chains derived from one specimen sequenced in a study of type 1 regulatory T cells. TCRdb processed the reads anew with MiXCR; each CDR3 protein has one entry. The sample lists tens of thousands of distinct CDR3 sequences, 62% seen once, with 1.5% to 2% in the top ten. The antigens of these receptors remain unknown. Sample: cultured non-Tr1 T cells, either the whole culture or a sorted T cell fraction (not recorded which). The receptor set was obtained from a human donor in good health.

This rearrangement joins TRBV19 to TRBJ2-5, with D perhaps TRBD1 or TRBD2 (5 bases each). The V end was cut by 3 bases, the J end by 4 bases, with 15 bases between. Germline V lookup: CDR1 LNHDA, CDR2 SQIVND (reference sequence). This CDR3 is built from 15 residues. CDR3 nucleotide sequence: TGTGCCAGTAGTATCCGGGACCGAGGAAGAGAGACCCAGTACTTC. Protein sequence: CASSIRDRGRETQYF.

The chain links TRBV7-6 to TRBJ2-5; D gene ambiguous. This CDR3 spans 14 amino acids. Looked up from germline, CDR1 is SGHVS and CDR2 is FNYEAQ. V was cut by 1 base and J by 0 bases, with 6 bases left in between. CDR3 region: CASSLERYQETQYF. The DNA for the CDR3 is TGTGCCAGCAGCTTAGAACGGTACCAAGAGACCCAGTACTTC.

This sequence joins TRBV9 and TRBJ1-2; TRBD1 aligns across 9 bases. Germline CDR1 and CDR2: SGDLS and YYNGEE. V lost 4 bases and J lost 4; bases outside the gene matches: 5. The CDR3 is 14 amino acids. The DNA of the CDR3 is TGTGCCAGCAGCCAGGACAGGGGTGTCTATGGCTACACCTTC. Translation: CASSQDRGVYGYTF.

The V gene is TRBV27, the J gene TRBJ1-6, with D uncertain. Germline-derived CDR1 and CDR2 are MNHEY and SMNVEV (reference sequence). The ends were cut back, 3 bases at V and 6 bases at J, with 9 bases in the middle. The CDR3 covers 14 residues. Written as DNA, the CDR3 is TGTGCCAGCAGTTTCCGGGAGACTAATTCACCCCTCCACTTT. It is translated as CASSFRETNSPLHF.

This CDR3 is CASSRNAGAGNEQFF. Here the CDR3 DNA reads TGTGCCAGCTCACGAAACGCGGGAGCAGGGAATGAGCAGTTCTTC. The gene calls are TRBV18 and TRBJ2-1, with TRBD2 identical over 7 bases. The germline V gene has CDR1 KGHSH and CDR2 LQKENI. V gave up 4 bases and J gave up 7 bases; unmatched junction bases: 10. The CDR3 contains 15 residues.

The chain links TRBV2 to TRBJ2-7, with TRBD2 as a possible D gene (5 bases). The CDR3 is made up of 14 amino acids. The V end was cut by 4 bases, the J end by 0 bases, with 10 bases between. The germline gives CDR1 SNHLY, CDR2 FYNNEI. CDR3 protein: CASSGGSLSYEQYF. The CDR3 DNA reads as TGTGCCAGCAGTGGTGGGAGTCTCTCCTACGAGCAGTACTTC.

As to this clonotype: One end of the junction varies from germline; a read error may be responsible. V gene TRBV11-2 combines with J gene TRBJ2-2; TRBD2 might be the D (6 bases). The CDR3 is 16 residues long. Per the germline V gene, CDR1 is SGHAT and CDR2 is FQNNGV. The CDR3 reads CASSLDRLASAGGLFF. The CDR3 coding sequence is TGTGCCAGCAGCTTAGACCGCCTAGCGTCCGCCGGGGGGCTGTTTTTT. Full variable domain (remainder filled in from reference TRBV11-2 and TRBJ2-2): EAGVAQSPRYKIIEKRQSVAFWCNPISGHATLYWYQQILGQGPKLLIQFQNNGVVDDSQLPKDRFSAERLKGVDSTLKIQPAKLEDSAVYLCASSLDRLASAGGLFFGEGSRLTVL.

A few counts support this clonotype. The J gene is TRBJ2-1, the V gene TRBV5-1; no definite D call. From germline, CDR1 is SGHRS and CDR2 YFSETQ. The CDR3 is 15 amino acids. Trimming took 0 bases from V and 2 from J, leaving 9 bases between them. In DNA, the CDR3 is TGCGCCAGCAGCTTGGTTCTGCAGGCCTACAATGAGCAGTTCTTC. Translated, it gives CASSLVLQAYNEQFF.

J is TRBJ2-1 and V is TRBV20-1; a weak D match, TRBD2 (5 bases). Trimming left V 5 bases short and J 1 base short, with 12 bases between. This CDR3 is built from 14 residues. CDR1 is DFQATT and CDR2 is SNEGSKA in the germline V gene (reference sequence). CDR3 sequence (DNA): TGCAGTGCTGGAAGAGGGATGTCCTACAATGAGCAGTTCTTC. Protein sequence: CSAGRGMSYNEQFF.

The rearrangement uses TRBV20-1 and TRBJ2-3; 7 bases align to TRBD2. The CDR3 is made up of 15 amino acids. The germline V gene encodes CDR1 DFQATT and CDR2 SNEGSKA (reference sequence). The trim removed 0 bases at V and 6 bases at J, leaving 9 bases unmatched. For the CDR3, the DNA is TGCAGTGCTAGAGATACGGCGGGAGCTTATGATACGCAGTATTTT. It codes for CSARDTAGAYDTQYF.

This clonotype was recorded only once. The rearrangement joins TRBV27 to TRBJ1-2; TRBD1 aligns across 11 bases. The CDR3 runs to 14 residues. CDR1 MNHEY and CDR2 SMNVEV come from the germline V gene (reference sequence). V lost 3 bases to trimming and J lost 7 bases; unmatched junction nucleotides: 4. The chain's CDR3 is CASSFRGQGGGYTF. CDR3 DNA: TGTGCCAGCAGTTTTAGGGGACAGGGGGGTGGCTACACCTTC.

Only one count was recorded for this clonotype. The chain combines TRBV5-1 with TRBJ2-7, with TRBD2 matching over 10 bases. Germline V gene lookup returns CDR1 SGHRS and CDR2 YFSETQ. Trimming took 4 bases from V and 2 from J; bases not matched to a gene: 3. This CDR3 region has 14 residues. DNA of the CDR3: TGCGCCAGCAGCACAACTAGCGGGACCTACGAGCAGTACTTC. It encodes CASSTTSGTYEQYF. The entire variable domain, with the rest obtained from reference TRBV5-1 and TRBJ2-7, is as follows: KAGVTQTPRYLIKTRGQQVTLSCSPISGHRSVSWYQQTPGQGLQFLFEYFSETQRNKGNFPGRFSGRQFSNSRSEMNVSTLELGDSALYLCASSTTSGTYEQYFGPGTRLTVT.

The V call is TRBV27, the J call TRBJ2-1; 11 bases match TRBD2. V dropped 7 bases and J dropped 7; count of bases not matched to a gene: 15. Germline CDR1 is MNHEY and CDR2 is SMNVEV (reference sequence). CDR3 size: 17 residues. The CDR3 nucleotides read TGTGCCAGCATTTCGACTAGCGGGATCCCGGGGGGAAATGAGCAGTTCTTC. Its translation: CASISTSGIPGGNEQFF.

In this sample, this clonotype turned up a few times. The chain combines TRBV20-1 with TRBJ1-5; 9 nucleotides align to TRBD1. Germline assignment: CDR1 DFQATT and CDR2 SNEGSKA (reference sequence). The CDR3 is made up of 14 amino acids. Trimming cost V 5 bases and J 0 bases; bases outside gene matches: 2. CDR3 DNA: TGCAGTGCTCGGGACAGGGTTAGCAATCAGCCCCAGCATTTT. Protein sequence: CSARDRVSNQPQHF.

The genes are TRBV6-2 or TRBV6-3 and TRBJ2-7; D is unclear. V lost 6 bases to trimming and J lost 0 bases, with 9 bases between them. Germline V lookup: CDR1 MNHEY, CDR2 SVGEGT. The CDR3 covers 13 residues. The CDR3 nucleotides are TGTGCCAGCAGCCCGACTGGCTCCTACGAGCAGTACTTC. Translated: CASSPTGSYEQYF.

This rearrangement joins TRBV28 to TRBJ1-6, with D perhaps TRBD1 (6 bases). V dropped 2 bases and J dropped 2 bases, with 13 bases sitting between them. CDR3 length: 17 residues. CDR1 MDHEN and CDR2 SYDVKM come from the germline V gene. CDR3 DNA: TGTGCCAGCAGTTTAGGTCGGGGGGGGCCCTATAATTCACCCCTCCACTTT. Its translation: CASSLGRGGPYNSPLHF.

V is TRBV5-1 and J is TRBJ2-7; the match to TRBD2 covers 15 bases. Germline-derived CDR1 and CDR2 are SGHRS and YFSETQ. Trimming removed 3 bases from V and 7 bases from J; junction bases left unmatched: 5. The length of the CDR3 is 15 residues. The CDR3 coding sequence is TGCGCCAGCAGCTACGGACTAGCGGGAGGGCAAGAGCAGTACTTC. Protein sequence: CASSYGLAGGQEQYF.